This T cell receptor beta chain came from a study of radiation and T cells in renal cell carcinoma. The time point denotes: baseline pretreatment blood. Treatment reported: 15 Gy SBRT to primary tumor, nephrectomy 4 weeks later. Clear cell pathology was present in this patient's renal cell carcinoma. On this clone itself: The antigen is unknown.

The assay was immunoSEQ multiplex PCR, and TCRdb's table has in-frame clones only and misses some. The sample consists of tens of thousands of clones, roughly four fifths of them appearing once. Looked up from germline, CDR1 is SGHTA and CDR2 is FQGNSA. This CDR3 is built from 15 residues. J gave up 0 bases and V 5 bases, and 7 bases lay outside the gene matches. Study results and limitations: Baseline intratumoral clonotype presence is unknown without pretreatment biopsies. In blood, top tumor clones expanded by 2 weeks, shrinking by 4.

The sample here was blood, taken from a patient whose treatment included radiotherapy and nephrectomy. This chain joins TRBV7-2 and TRBJ2-7; 7 bases agree with TRBD1. The TCR comes from a man aged 60 to 75 with renal cell carcinoma. The CDR3 reads CASSPDRVGSYEQYF. DNA of the CDR3: TGTGCCAGCAGCCCAGACAGGGTGGGCTCCTACGAGCAGTACTTC.